This T cell receptor (beta chain) was recovered during a study of T cell responses to AZD1222 COVID-19 vaccine. Findings of the study overall: Spike-specific TCRs gained breadth and depth after people received two AZD1222 doses. Seropositive status at baseline applied to only 6 or 7 AZD1222 recipients. Spike-wide vaccine-associated CD4 TCRs dominated at 160-218 and 743-854.

Only one count was recorded for this clone. Its antigen is not identified. No DNA is shown, since the ends of the CDR3 on it are uncertain; the CDR3 is the one TCRdb lists. Clones were read by immunoSEQ multiplex PCR, and TCRdb kept only the in-frame ones, dropping some. The table includes approximately 140,000 clones, approximately 95% detected once. The CDR3 is 14 amino acids in total, end residues counted. Germline values: CDR1 MNHEY, CDR2 SMNVEV (reference sequence). This TCR was sampled from an adult in good health. The sequences come from peripheral blood, collected on day 0 of MenACWY control vaccination. The J gene is TRBJ2-3, the V gene TRBV27; whether TRBD2, the table's D call, matches the DNA was not checked. CDR3: CASSSSSGSDTQYF.